A selection of T cell receptor beta chains follows, all from one sample in a study of CD8 T cells in ankylosing spondylitis. One entry per CDR3 protein results from TCRdb running MiXCR on the 5' RACE reads. The data contain around 450,000 distinct CDR3 sequences, approximately 26% of them singletons. Sample: blood, either unsorted or a sorted T cell fraction (not recorded which). Every receptor here comes from a male donor with ankylosing spondylitis. The CDR3 runs from the conserved cysteine through the conserved F or W. A D gene is named only where the DNA matches it firmly. Size values are once, few and many counts, or a class for expanded clones, and some rows have none.

J | V | D | size | length | DNA | CDR3
TRBJ1-1 | TRBV25-1 | TRBD1 | few | 13 | TGTGCCAGCAATCCAGGGGGGGACACTGAAGCTTTCTTT | CASNPGGDTEAFF
TRBJ2-3 | TRBV11-2 | . | few | 13 | TGTGCCAGCAGCCCAGGGATCACAGATACGCAGTATTTT | CASSPGITDTQYF
TRBJ2-7 | TRBV5-6 | . | . | 13 | TGTGCCAGCAGCTTTTACTTCGCGGACGAGCAGTACTTC | CASSFYFADEQYF
TRBJ2-3 | TRBV7-7 | . | . | 13 | TGTGCCAGCAGCCTACTGGTAGGGGATACGCAGTATTTT | CASSLLVGDTQYF
TRBJ2-7 | TRBV20-1 | TRBD2 | few | 15 | TGCAGTGCTAGAGTAACCGGGACTAGCTTAGGAGAGCAGTACTTC | CSARVTGTSLGEQYF
TRBJ1-4 | TRBV7-9 | . | . | 14 | TGTGCCAGCAGCTTGGGAAGCCGGCATGAAAAACTGTTTTTT | CASSLGSRHEKLFF
TRBJ2-7 | TRBV3-1 | TRBD2 | . | 17 | TGTGCCAGCAGCCTAGGACTAGCGGGGGTTGGGGAGTACCAGCAGTACTTC | CASSLGLAGVGEYQQYF
TRBJ1-1 | TRBV19 | . | few | 13 | TGTGCCAGTACCCTAACACGGAACACTGAAGCTTTCTTT | CASTLTRNTEAFF
TRBJ2-2 | TRBV24-1 | . | . | 14 | TGTGCCACCAGTGATTTTTACGGGAGCGGGGAGCTGTTTTTT | CATSDFYGSGELFF
TRBJ1-1 | TRBV20-1 | . | . | 13 | TGCAGTGCTCCCAGGGCCGGGAACACTGAAGCTTTCTTT | CSAPRAGNTEAFF
TRBJ2-1 | TRBV7-9 | TRBD2 | . | 14 | TGTGCCAGCACCAAAAGCGGGGGGGACAATGAGCAGTTCTTC | CASTKSGGDNEQFF
TRBJ1-4 | TRBV5-1 | . | . | 16 | TGCGCCAGCAGCTTAGACCGGACGGGGGGAAGTGAAAAACTGTTTTTT | CASSLDRTGGSEKLFF
TRBJ2-3 | TRBV12-3/TRBV12-4 | TRBD2 | . | 16 | TGTGCCAGCAGTTCTAGACTAGCCCCAGTGGGAGATACGCAGTTTTTT | CASSSRLAPVGDTQFF
TRBJ1-1 | TRBV7-9 | . | . | 14 | TGTGCCAGCAGCATAACAGGGAGATGGACTGAAGCTTTCTTT | CASSITGRWTEAFF
TRBJ2-5 | TRBV10-3 | TRBD2 | few | 18 | TGTGCCATCAGTGAGGGGGTAACGGGACTAGCGGGTTTCGAGACCCAGTACTTC | CAISEGVTGLAGFETQYF
TRBJ1-6 | TRBV12-3/TRBV12-4 | . | . | 14 | TGTGCCAGCAGTTTCGGGGCTGGCAATTCACCCCTCCACTTT | CASSFGAGNSPLHF
TRBJ1-1 | TRBV6-1 | TRBD1 | few | 15 | TGTGCCAGCACCCGGACAGGGGGCGCGAACACTGAAGCTTTCTTT | CASTRTGGANTEAFF
TRBJ2-3 | TRBV20-1 | TRBD1 | . | 13 | TGCAGTGCCACAGGGGTCCGCACAGATACGCAGTATTTT | CSATGVRTDTQYF
TRBJ2-3 | TRBV30 | TRBD1 | few | 15 | TGTGCCTGGGGTGGGACAGGGCCCGCCACAGATACGCAGTATTTT | CAWGGTGPATDTQYF
TRBJ1-5 | TRBV12-3/TRBV12-4 | . | many | 13 | TGTGCCAGCAGTGTGGGCGGCACTCAGCCCCAGCATTTT | CASSVGGTQPQHF
TRBJ2-1 | TRBV3-1 | . | . | 17 | TGTGCCAGCAGCCAAGACGTGTGGGGAGACCTTAAAAATGAGCAGTTCTTC | CASSQDVWGDLKNEQFF
TRBJ2-3 | TRBV19 | TRBD2 | . | 14 | TGTGCCAGCAAACCGGGGACTAACACAGATACGCAGTATTTT | CASKPGTNTDTQYF
TRBJ2-1 | TRBV5-1 | . | few | 15 | TGCGCCAGCAGCTTGGAATTCGGTTACTACAATGAGCAGTTCTTC | CASSLEFGYYNEQFF
TRBJ2-3 | TRBV5-1 | TRBD2 | . | 15 | TGCGCCAGCAGCTTGTGGGGGGGATCAGAAGATACGCAGTATTTT | CASSLWGGSEDTQYF
TRBJ1-5 | TRBV7-8 | . | few | 15 | TGTGCCAGCAGTCGTACTTGGTACGGCAATCAGCCCCAGCATTTT | CASSRTWYGNQPQHF
TRBJ1-5 | TRBV12-3/TRBV12-4 | . | . | 15 | TGTGCCAGCAGTTTAGGCAGGGTAGGGGATCAGCCCCAGCATTTT | CASSLGRVGDQPQHF
TRBJ2-1 | TRBV12-3/TRBV12-4 | . | few | 13 | TGTGCCAGCAGTTCCCTAGGGGCGGCTACCCAGTTCTTC | CASSSLGAATQFF
TRBJ2-2 | TRBV5-1 | . | . | 16 | TGCGCCAGCAGCTTATTCGGCCGCGGAGGGACCGGGGAGCTGTTTTTT | CASSLFGRGGTGELFF
TRBJ1-1 | TRBV24-1 | . | . | 15 | TGTGCCACCAGTGATCCGAGGTCAGATTTCGGTGAAGCTTTCTTT | CATSDPRSDFGEAFF
TRBJ2-2 | TRBV5-1 | TRBD2 | few | 14 | TGCGCCGGTTCTAGCGGGGGACCCACCGGGGAGCTGTTTTTT | CAGSSGGPTGELFF
TRBJ1-3 | TRBV10-3 | TRBD1 | few | 19 | TGTGCCATCAGTGACTCCGGGACAGGGGACCTTCTCTCTGGAAACACCATATATTTT | CAISDSGTGDLLSGNTIYF
TRBJ2-1 | TRBV3-1 | . | few | 15 | TGTGCCAGCAGCCATAGTTATGGGAGTTACAATGAGCAGTTCTTC | CASSHSYGSYNEQFF
TRBJ2-1 | TRBV20-1 | TRBD2 | . | 13 | TGCAGTGCTGCGACTAGCGGGTACAATGAGCAGTTCTTC | CSAATSGYNEQFF
TRBJ1-5 | TRBV20-1 | . | . | 13 | TGCAGTGCTAGTTTACAAGTCGATCAGCCCCAGCATTTT | CSASLQVDQPQHF
TRBJ2-1 | TRBV7-9 | . | few | 14 | TGTGCCAGCAGCCTATCAGACAACTACAATGAGCAGTTCTTC | CASSLSDNYNEQFF
TRBJ2-3 | TRBV12-3/TRBV12-4 | TRBD2 | few | 15 | TGTGCCAGCAGCCGTAGCGGGAGGGTCACAGATACGCAGTATTTT | CASSRSGRVTDTQYF
TRBJ1-1 | TRBV15 | . | . | 15 | TGTGCCACCAGAGCGGGGCAGCTATTGAACACTGAAGCTTTCTTT | CATRAGQLLNTEAFF
TRBJ2-3 | TRBV2 | . | . | 13 | TGTGCCAGCACTCGGGCAGGGACAGATACGCAGTATTTT | CASTRAGTDTQYF
TRBJ1-1 | TRBV19 | . | . | 15 | TGTGCCAGTAGTATAGCAGCCCGGGGGAGCACTGAAGCTTTCTTT | CASSIAARGSTEAFF
TRBJ1-5 | TRBV4-2 | . | . | 13 | TGTGCCAGCAGCCAAGATTGGGGGCAGCCCCAGCATTTT | CASSQDWGQPQHF
TRBJ1-3 | TRBV5-1 | TRBD1 | few | 18 | TGCGCCAGCAGCTTTGGCCCAGGGCAAACAGGGGCCGGAAACACCATATATTTT | CASSFGPGQTGAGNTIYF
TRBJ2-1 | TRBV25-1 | . | . | 17 | TGTGCCAGCAGTGAATCATCAGGGGCCCCCTCCTACAATGAGCAGTTCTTC | CASSESSGAPSYNEQFF
TRBJ2-3 | TRBV6-1 | . | . | 14 | TGTGCCAGCAGTGAAGCTCTTTGGGCCCTGGTTCGGTATTTT | CASSEALWALVRYF
TRBJ1-2 | TRBV5-1 | . | few | 19 | TGCGCCAGCAGCTTGGCGACTCCCACGACATCTTCAAGCGGCTATGGCTACACCTTC | CASSLATPTTSSSGYGYTF
TRBJ2-3 | TRBV4-2 | . | . | 14 | TGTGCCAGCAGCCGAAACCACGGCACAGATACGCAGTATTTT | CASSRNHGTDTQYF
TRBJ2-5 | TRBV24-1 | . | . | 13 | TGTGCCACCTCTCGCCCCGGGGGAGAGACCCAGTACTTC | CATSRPGGETQYF